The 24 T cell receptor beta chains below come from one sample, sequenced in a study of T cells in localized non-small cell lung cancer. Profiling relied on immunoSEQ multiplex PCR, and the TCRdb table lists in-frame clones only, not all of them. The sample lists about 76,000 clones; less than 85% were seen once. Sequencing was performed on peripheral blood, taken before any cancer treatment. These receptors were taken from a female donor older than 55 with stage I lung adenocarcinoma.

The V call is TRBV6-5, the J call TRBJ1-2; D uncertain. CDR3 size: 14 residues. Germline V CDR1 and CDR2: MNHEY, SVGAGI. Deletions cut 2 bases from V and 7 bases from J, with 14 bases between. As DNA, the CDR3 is TGTGCCAGCAGTTACGCTTACAATAGAGCTGGCTACACCTTC. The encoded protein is CASSYAYNRAGYTF.

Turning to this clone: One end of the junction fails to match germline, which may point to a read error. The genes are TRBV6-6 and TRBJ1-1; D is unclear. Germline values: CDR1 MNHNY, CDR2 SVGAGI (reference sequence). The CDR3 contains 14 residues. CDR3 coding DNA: TGTGCCAGCAGTTACCTGGTACAACGTTCGGAAGTGTGGTTT. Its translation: CASSYLVQRSEVWF.

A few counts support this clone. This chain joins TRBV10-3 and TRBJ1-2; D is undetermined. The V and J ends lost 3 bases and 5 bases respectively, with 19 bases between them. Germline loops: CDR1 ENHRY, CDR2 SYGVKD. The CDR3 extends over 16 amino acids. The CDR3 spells CAISDNQRTFIYGYTF. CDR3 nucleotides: TGTGCCATCAGTGACAACCAGCGCACCTTCATTTATGGCTACACCTTC.

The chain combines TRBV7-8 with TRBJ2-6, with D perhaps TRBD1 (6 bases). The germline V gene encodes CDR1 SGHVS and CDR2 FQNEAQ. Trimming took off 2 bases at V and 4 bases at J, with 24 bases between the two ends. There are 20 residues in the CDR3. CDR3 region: CASSLKGLGHQPGGANVLTF. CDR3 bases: TGTGCCAGCAGCTTAAAGGGTCTGGGACACCAACCTGGAGGGGCCAACGTCCTGACTTTC.

The CDR3 DNA sequence: TGTGCCAGCTTGCGGGAGGCTGGCAATCAGCCCCAGCATTTT. Residues: CASLREAGNQPQHF. The chain carries TRBV2 and TRBJ1-5; no clear D. Trimming removed 8 bases at V and 2 bases at J, with 13 bases between. This CDR3 has 14 residues. Germline V lookup: CDR1 SNHLY, CDR2 FYNNEI.

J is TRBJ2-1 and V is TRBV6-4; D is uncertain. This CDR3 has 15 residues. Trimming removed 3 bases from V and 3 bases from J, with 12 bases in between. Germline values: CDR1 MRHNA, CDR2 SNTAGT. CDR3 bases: TGTGCCAGCAGTGAAGGGATTTCTCTCTACAATGAGCAGTTCTTC. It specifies CASSEGISLYNEQFF.

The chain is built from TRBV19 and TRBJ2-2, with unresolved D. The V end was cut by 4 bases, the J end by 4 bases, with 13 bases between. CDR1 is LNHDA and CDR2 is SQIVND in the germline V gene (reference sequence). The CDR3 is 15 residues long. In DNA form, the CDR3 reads TGTGCCAGTAGTAGAGATACAGCTAGCACCGGGGAGCTGTTTTTT. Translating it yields CASSRDTASTGELFF.

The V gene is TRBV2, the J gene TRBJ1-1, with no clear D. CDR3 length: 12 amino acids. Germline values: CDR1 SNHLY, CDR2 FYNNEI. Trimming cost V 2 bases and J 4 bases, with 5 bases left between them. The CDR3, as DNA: TGTGCCAGCAGTGAAATGGGCACTGAAGCTTTCTTT. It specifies CASSEMGTEAFF.

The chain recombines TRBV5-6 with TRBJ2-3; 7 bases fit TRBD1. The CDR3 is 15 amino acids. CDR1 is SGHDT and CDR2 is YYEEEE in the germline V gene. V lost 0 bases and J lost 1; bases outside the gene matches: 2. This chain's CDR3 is CASSLGQGGTDTQYF. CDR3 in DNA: TGTGCCAGCAGCTTGGGGCAGGGGGGCACAGATACGCAGTATTTT.

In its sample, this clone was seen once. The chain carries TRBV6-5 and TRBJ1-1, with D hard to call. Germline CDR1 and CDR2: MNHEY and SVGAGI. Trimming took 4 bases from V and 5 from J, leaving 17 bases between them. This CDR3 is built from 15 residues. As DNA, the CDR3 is TGTGCCAGCAGTTCCAGATGGGCGGGAGGAACTGAAGCTTTCTTT. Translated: CASSSRWAGGTEAFF.

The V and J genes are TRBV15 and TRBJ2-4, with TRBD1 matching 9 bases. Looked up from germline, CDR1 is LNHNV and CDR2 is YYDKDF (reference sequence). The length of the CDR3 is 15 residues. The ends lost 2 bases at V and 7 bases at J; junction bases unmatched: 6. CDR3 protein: CATSRSGTGNNIQYF. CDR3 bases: TGTGCCACCAGCAGATCCGGGACAGGGAACAACATTCAGTACTTC.

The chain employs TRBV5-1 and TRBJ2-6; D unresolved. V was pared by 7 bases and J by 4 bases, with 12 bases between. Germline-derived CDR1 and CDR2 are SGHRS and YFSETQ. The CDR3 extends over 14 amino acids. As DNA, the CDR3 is TGCGCCAGCGGTGAAGGGAACGGGGCCAACGTCCTGACTTTC. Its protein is CASGEGNGANVLTF.

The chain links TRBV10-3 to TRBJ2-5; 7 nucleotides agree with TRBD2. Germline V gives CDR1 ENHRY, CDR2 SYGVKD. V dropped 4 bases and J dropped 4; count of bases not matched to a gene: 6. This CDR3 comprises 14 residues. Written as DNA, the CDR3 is TGTGCCATCAGTGGTGTAGGACTAGGAGAGACCCAGTACTTC. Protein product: CAISGVGLGETQYF.

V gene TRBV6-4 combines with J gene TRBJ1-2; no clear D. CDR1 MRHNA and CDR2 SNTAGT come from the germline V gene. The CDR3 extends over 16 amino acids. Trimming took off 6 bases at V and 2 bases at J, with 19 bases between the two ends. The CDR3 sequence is CASRMINGLPNYGYTF. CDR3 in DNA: TGTGCCAGCAGGATGATCAACGGTCTACCCAACTATGGCTACACCTTC.

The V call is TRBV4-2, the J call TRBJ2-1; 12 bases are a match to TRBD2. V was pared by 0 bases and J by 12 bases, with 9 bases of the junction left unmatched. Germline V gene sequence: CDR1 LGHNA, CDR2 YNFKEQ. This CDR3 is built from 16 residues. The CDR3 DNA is TGTGCCAGCAGCCAAGATCCGCTAGCGGGAGGGTGGGGGCAGTTCTTC. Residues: CASSQDPLAGGWGQFF.

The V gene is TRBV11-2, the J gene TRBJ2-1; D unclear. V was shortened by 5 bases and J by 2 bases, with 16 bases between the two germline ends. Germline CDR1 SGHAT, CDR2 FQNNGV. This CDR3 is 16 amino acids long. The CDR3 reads CASSPLFRATYNEQFF. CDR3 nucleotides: TGTGCCAGCAGCCCCCTCTTCCGGGCAACCTACAATGAGCAGTTCTTC.

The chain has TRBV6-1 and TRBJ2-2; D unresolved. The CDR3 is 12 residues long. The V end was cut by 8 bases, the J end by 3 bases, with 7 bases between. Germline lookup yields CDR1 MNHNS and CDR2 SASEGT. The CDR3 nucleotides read TGTGCCAGCCTCAGATACACCGGGGAGCTGTTTTTT. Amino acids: CASLRYTGELFF.

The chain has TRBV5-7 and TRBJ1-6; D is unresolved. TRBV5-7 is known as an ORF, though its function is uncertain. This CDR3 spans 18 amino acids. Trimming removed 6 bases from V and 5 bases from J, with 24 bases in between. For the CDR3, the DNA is TGTGCCAGCAATAACATTAGGGCACAACTAAAGAATAATTCACCCCTCCACTTT. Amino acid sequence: CASNNIRAQLKNNSPLHF.

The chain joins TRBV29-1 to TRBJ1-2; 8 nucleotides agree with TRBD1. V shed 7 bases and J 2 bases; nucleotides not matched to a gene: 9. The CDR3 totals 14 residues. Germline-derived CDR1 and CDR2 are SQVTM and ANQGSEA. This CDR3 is CSGTKTGANYGYTF. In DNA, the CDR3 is TGCAGCGGAACCAAGACAGGGGCAAACTATGGCTACACCTTC.

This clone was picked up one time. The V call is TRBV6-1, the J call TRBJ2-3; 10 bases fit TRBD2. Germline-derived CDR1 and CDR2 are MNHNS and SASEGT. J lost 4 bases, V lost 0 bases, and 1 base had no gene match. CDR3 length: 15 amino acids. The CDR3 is CASSEAAGGPDTQYF. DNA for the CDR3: TGTGCCAGCAGTGAAGCAGCGGGAGGGCCAGATACGCAGTATTTT.

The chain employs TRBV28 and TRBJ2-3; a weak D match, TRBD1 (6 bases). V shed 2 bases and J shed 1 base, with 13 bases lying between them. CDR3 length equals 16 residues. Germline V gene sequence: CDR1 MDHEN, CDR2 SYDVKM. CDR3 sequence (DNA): TGTGCCAGCAGTTTACCCTCGACAGGAGGCACAGATACGCAGTATTTT. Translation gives CASSLPSTGGTDTQYF.

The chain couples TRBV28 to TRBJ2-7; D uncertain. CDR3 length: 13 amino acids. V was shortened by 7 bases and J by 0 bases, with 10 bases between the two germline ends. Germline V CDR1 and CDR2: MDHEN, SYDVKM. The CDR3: CASTLTSSYEQYF. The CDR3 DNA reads TGTGCCAGCACCCTAACGAGCTCCTACGAGCAGTACTTC. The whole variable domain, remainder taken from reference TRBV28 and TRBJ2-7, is DVKVTQSSRYLVKRTGEKVFLECVQDMDHENMFWYRQDPGLGLRLIYFSYDVKMKEKGDIPEGYSVSREKKERFSLILESASTNQTSMYLCASTLTSSYEQYFGPGTRLTVT.

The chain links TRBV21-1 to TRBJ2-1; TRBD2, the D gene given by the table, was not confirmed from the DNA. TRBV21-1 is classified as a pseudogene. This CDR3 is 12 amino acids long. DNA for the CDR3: TGTGCCAGCAGCCCAGGAGGGGTCCCCTGGCTCTTC. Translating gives CASSPGGVPWLF.

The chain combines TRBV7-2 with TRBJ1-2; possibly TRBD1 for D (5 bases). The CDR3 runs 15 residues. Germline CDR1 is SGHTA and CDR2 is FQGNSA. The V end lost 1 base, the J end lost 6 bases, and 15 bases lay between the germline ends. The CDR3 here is CASSLEGRRTDGYTF. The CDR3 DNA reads TGTGCCAGCAGCTTAGAGGGGCGGCGGACTGATGGCTACACCTTC.